Presented here are 23 T cell receptor beta chains from one specimen sequenced in a study of blood T cell repertoires in COVID-19. Profiled with immunoSEQ multiplex PCR; TCRdb holds only in-frame clones, not every one. The sample has roughly 43,000 clones; approximately 83% are singletons. Sequencing used peripheral blood. The receptors originated from a human donor in a cohort sampled during active COVID-19. The donor label of this sample is uncertain.

V and J are TRBV2 and TRBJ1-6; D remains ambiguous. Germline values: CDR1 SNHLY, CDR2 FYNNEI. This CDR3 spans 14 amino acids. Trimming pared 4 bases from V and 9 bases from J, leaving 13 bases between. In nucleotides, the CDR3 is TGTGCCAGCAGTGGGGCAGGAGGGAGTTCACCCCTCCACTTT. This sequence encodes CASSGAGGSSPLHF.

The chain links TRBV20-1 to TRBJ1-2; the D gene is possibly TRBD1 (6 bases). V lost 3 bases and J lost 7, with 21 bases in between. The CDR3 has 15 amino acids. In germline, CDR1 is DFQATT, CDR2 SNEGSKA (reference sequence). The CDR3 is CSASNYDRTTPGYTF. For the CDR3, the DNA is TGCAGTGCTAGTAACTATGACAGGACGACCCCTGGCTACACCTTC.

The genes are TRBV19 and TRBJ2-3, with 8 bases matching TRBD1. This CDR3 has 13 amino acids. CDR1 is LNHDA, CDR2 SQIVND, per germline (reference sequence). The V segment lost 7 bases and the J segment 4 bases; nucleotides outside the gene matches: 4. CDR3 loop: CASTGGKADTQYF. In DNA, the CDR3 is TGTGCCAGTACAGGGGGCAAAGCAGATACGCAGTATTTT.

The chain joins TRBV19 to TRBJ2-7, with 9 bases identical to TRBD1. The CDR3 totals 14 residues. The germline gives CDR1 LNHDA, CDR2 SQIVND (reference sequence). V lost 8 bases and J lost 6; bases outside the gene matches: 11. The CDR3 DNA sequence: TGTGCCAGTGATGCCGGGGCGACAGGGGGCGAGCAGTACTTC. As protein: CASDAGATGGEQYF.

The CDR3 loop is CASSFRLAGGQDEQYF. The CDR3 nucleotides are TGTGCCAGCAGTTTCCGACTAGCGGGGGGGCAAGACGAGCAGTACTTC. The chain combines TRBV27 with TRBJ2-7; TRBD2 agrees at 14 bases. The CDR3 length is 16 residues. CDR1 MNHEY and CDR2 SMNVEV come from the germline V gene (reference sequence). With 3 bases clipped from V and 5 bases from J, the junction kept 6 bases outside the gene matches.

V and J are TRBV19 and TRBJ1-4, with 8 bases lining up with TRBD1. Germline CDR1 and CDR2: LNHDA and SQIVND (reference sequence). The V segment lost 4 bases and the J segment 5 bases; nucleotides outside the gene matches: 9. The CDR3 length is 16 residues. This CDR3 reads CASSTGQGKGNEKLFF. DNA of the CDR3: TGTGCCAGTAGTACCGGACAGGGAAAGGGGAATGAAAAACTGTTTTTT.

The rearrangement links TRBV6-6 to TRBJ1-3, with D possibly being TRBD1 (6 bases). V was shortened by 2 bases and J by 2 bases, with 13 bases between the two germline ends. Germline V gene data show CDR1 as MNHNY and CDR2 as SVGAGI (reference sequence). The length of the CDR3 is 16 residues. Written as DNA, the CDR3 is TGTGCCAGCAGTTACCTACAGGGACAAGCTGGAAACACCATATATTTT. Amino acids: CASSYLQGQAGNTIYF.

This sequence joins TRBV3-1 (or the pseudogene TRBV3-2) and TRBJ2-2; 10 nucleotides agree with TRBD2. The V gene's germline CDR1 is LGHDT and CDR2 YNNKEL (reference sequence). This CDR3 is built from 18 residues. After removal of 4 bases from V and 3 bases from J, the junction contained 11 bases not matched to a gene. Here the CDR3 DNA reads TGTGCCAGCAGCCGCTCGGAACTAGCGGGGCTCTACACCGGGGAGCTGTTTTTT. This translates into CASSRSELAGLYTGELFF.

The V gene is TRBV7-8, the J gene TRBJ2-7; D remains ambiguous. V was cut by 1 base and J by 2 bases, with 12 bases left in between. The CDR3 totals 15 residues. Germline V gene sequence: CDR1 SGHVS, CDR2 FQNEAQ. The CDR3 reads CASSLGGTLTYEQYF. The CDR3, as DNA: TGTGCCAGCAGCTTAGGAGGTACTCTTACCTACGAGCAGTACTTC.

The CDR3 DNA reads as TGTGCCAGCAGCTCAGGACTAGCGGGGGGACCACTACCTGGGGAGCAGTTCTTC. Its protein is CASSSGLAGGPLPGEQFF. The rearrangement links TRBV7-3 to TRBJ2-1; 14 bases align to TRBD2. Germline CDR1 and CDR2: SGHTA and FQGTGA. CDR3 length: 18 residues. Unmatched junction bases numbered 15, after V lost 4 bases and J lost 10 bases.

V is TRBV7-9 and J is TRBJ2-7; the match to TRBD1 covers 7 bases. The CDR3 is made up of 15 amino acids. Germline V lookup: CDR1 SEHNR, CDR2 FQNEAQ (reference sequence). The ends lost 4 bases at V and 3 bases at J; junction bases unmatched: 9. The CDR3 loop reads CASSSWDSTFYEQYF. The CDR3 DNA is TGTGCCAGCAGCTCTTGGGACAGTACCTTCTACGAGCAGTACTTC.

This clone was detected only a few times. This CDR3 reads CASSAYGRASNQPQHF. The CDR3 DNA reads as TGTGCCAGCAGCGCCTATGGCAGGGCCAGCAATCAGCCCCAGCATTTT. The chain combines TRBV7-8 with TRBJ1-5; TRBD1 is a possible D gene (5 bases). Trimming stripped 5 bases from V and 1 base from J, with 15 bases between. CDR3 length equals 16 residues. CDR1 is SGHVS and CDR2 is FQNEAQ in the germline V gene. Looking up the rest from reference TRBV7-8 and TRBJ1-5 gives the full variable domain: GAGVSQSPRYKVAKRGQDVALRCDPISGHVSLFWYQQALGQGPEFLTYFQNEAQLDKSGLPSDRFFAERPEGSVSTLKIQRTQQEDSAVYLCASSAYGRASNQPQHFGDGTRLSIL.

This chain connects TRBV7-9 to TRBJ1-2; 8 nucleotides align to TRBD1. The CDR3 totals 14 residues. The V gene end was trimmed by 5 bases and the J gene end by 4 bases; junction bases not matched to a gene: 6. From germline, CDR1 is SEHNR and CDR2 FQNEAQ (reference sequence). Here the CDR3 DNA reads TGTGCCAGCAGCCGGGGACAGGATGGCTATGGCTACACCTTC. This translates into CASSRGQDGYGYTF.

This chain joins TRBV6-5 and TRBJ1-1; weak D call: TRBD1 (6 bases). The CDR3 is 12 residues long. From germline, CDR1 is MNHEY and CDR2 SVGAGI. Trimming cost V 6 bases and J 6 bases, with 11 bases left between them. The chain's CDR3 is CASRRGGAEAFF. In DNA, the CDR3 is TGTGCCAGCAGAAGAGGGGGGGCTGAAGCTTTCTTT.

This clone occurred a few times. The rearrangement uses TRBV21-1 and TRBJ2-6; TRBD1 is taken as the D call from the table, unchecked against the DNA. TRBV21-1 is recorded as a pseudogene. This CDR3 has 16 amino acids. CDR3 in amino acids: CASSKVQGSGANVLTF. CDR3 nucleotides: TGTGCCAGCAGCAAAGTTCAGGGCTCTGGGGCCAACGTCCTGACTTTC.

CDR3 amino acids: CASSLAGGGRGYGYTF. CDR3 sequence (DNA): TGTGCCAGCAGCTTAGCCGGGGGGGGTCGAGGCTATGGCTACACCTTC. The chain links TRBV7-2 to TRBJ1-2, with TRBD1 as a possible D gene (5 bases). This CDR3 has 16 residues. The ends were cut back, 0 bases at V and 4 bases at J, with 15 bases in the middle. CDR1 is SGHTA, CDR2 FQGNSA, per germline.

The chain joins TRBV2 to TRBJ2-7; 9 positions match TRBD1. Unmatched junction bases numbered 13, after V lost 4 bases and J lost 9 bases. The CDR3 covers 15 residues. Germline V gene data show CDR1 as SNHLY and CDR2 as FYNNEI. CDR3 nucleotides: TGTGCCAGCAGTGTTAGGGACAGGGAAACTGGCGGGCAGTACTTC. This translates into CASSVRDRETGGQYF.

The V gene is TRBV3-1 (or the pseudogene TRBV3-2), the J gene TRBJ2-7; TRBD2 is a possible D gene (6 bases). Per the germline V gene, CDR1 is LGHDT and CDR2 is YNNKEL (reference sequence). The CDR3 spans 16 residues. Trimming removed 4 bases from V and 3 bases from J, with 19 bases in between. The DNA of the CDR3 is TGTGCCAGCAGCCCACCGCCTGGGCGGGGTGGCTACGAGCAGTACTTC. Its translation is CASSPPPGRGGYEQYF.

The chain has TRBV5-1 and TRBJ2-4, with D perhaps matching TRBD2 (5 bases). Per the germline V gene, CDR1 is SGHRS and CDR2 is YFSETQ. V shed 3 bases and J shed 9 bases, with 19 bases lying between them. The CDR3 totals 15 residues. CDR3 DNA sequence: TGCGCCAGCAGCTCAAACGGGCTCCGGGGTGGCATTCAGTACTTC. It codes for CASSSNGLRGGIQYF.

The rearrangement links TRBV3-1 (or the pseudogene TRBV3-2) to TRBJ2-2; TRBD1 matches 7 bases. Per germline, CDR1 LGHDT and CDR2 YNNKEL (reference sequence). CDR3 length equals 17 residues. The ends lost 4 bases at V and 6 bases at J; junction bases unmatched: 14. DNA of the CDR3: TGTGCCAGCAGCCCCAACCCATACAGGGGATTGGCCGGGGAGCTGTTTTTT. Residues: CASSPNPYRGLAGELFF.

The chain uses TRBV4-2 and TRBJ2-1; 12 bases are a match to TRBD2. The CDR3 runs to 17 residues. CDR1 LGHNA and CDR2 YNFKEQ come from the germline V gene. Trimming cost V 2 bases and J 6 bases; bases outside gene matches: 8. Written as DNA, the CDR3 is TGTGCCAGCAGCCAACGTCCACTAGCGGGGGGTTTCAATGAGCAGTTCTTC. This translates into CASSQRPLAGGFNEQFF.

V is TRBV3-1 (or the pseudogene TRBV3-2) and J is TRBJ2-1; 9 nucleotides align to TRBD1. This CDR3 has 17 residues. V lost 0 bases and J lost 4; bases outside the gene matches: 7. Germline-derived CDR1 and CDR2 are LGHDT and YNNKEL (reference sequence). The CDR3 spells CASSQDQGDRAYNEQFF. The CDR3, as DNA: TGTGCCAGCAGCCAAGATCAGGGGGACAGGGCTTACAATGAGCAGTTCTTC.

This sequence joins TRBV7-8 and TRBJ1-1, with D possibly being TRBD1 (5 bases). The ends were cut back, 5 bases at V and 3 bases at J, with 13 bases in the middle. CDR1 is SGHVS, CDR2 FQNEAQ, per germline. The CDR3 covers 14 residues. The CDR3 loop reads CASSVQGRDTEAFF. Written as DNA, the CDR3 is TGTGCCAGCAGCGTTCAGGGTCGGGACACTGAAGCTTTCTTT.